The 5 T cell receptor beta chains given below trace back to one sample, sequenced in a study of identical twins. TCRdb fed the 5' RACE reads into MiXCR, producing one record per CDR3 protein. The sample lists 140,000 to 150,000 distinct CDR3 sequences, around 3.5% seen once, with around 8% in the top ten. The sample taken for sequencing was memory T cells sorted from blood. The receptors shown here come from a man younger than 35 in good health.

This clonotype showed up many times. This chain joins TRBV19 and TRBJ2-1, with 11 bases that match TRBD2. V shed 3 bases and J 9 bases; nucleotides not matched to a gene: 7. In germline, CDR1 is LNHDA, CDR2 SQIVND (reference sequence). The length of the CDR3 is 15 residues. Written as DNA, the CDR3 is TGTGCCAGTAGTATGTCTAGCGGGAGGATCGGTGAGCAGTTCTTC. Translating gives CASSMSSGRIGEQFF. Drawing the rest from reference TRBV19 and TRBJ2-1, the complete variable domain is DGGITQSPKYLFRKEGQNVTLSCEQNLNHDAMYWYRQDPGQGLRLIYYSQIVNDFQKGDIAEGYSVSREKKESFPLTVTSAQKNPTAFYLCASSMSSGRIGEQFFGPGTRLTVL.

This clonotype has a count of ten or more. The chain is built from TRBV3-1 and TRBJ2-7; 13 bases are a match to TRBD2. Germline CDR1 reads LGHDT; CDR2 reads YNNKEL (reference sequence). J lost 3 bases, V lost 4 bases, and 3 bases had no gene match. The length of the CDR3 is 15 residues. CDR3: CASSPGLAGIYEQYF. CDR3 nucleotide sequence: TGTGCCAGCAGCCCGGGACTAGCGGGAATCTACGAGCAGTACTTC.

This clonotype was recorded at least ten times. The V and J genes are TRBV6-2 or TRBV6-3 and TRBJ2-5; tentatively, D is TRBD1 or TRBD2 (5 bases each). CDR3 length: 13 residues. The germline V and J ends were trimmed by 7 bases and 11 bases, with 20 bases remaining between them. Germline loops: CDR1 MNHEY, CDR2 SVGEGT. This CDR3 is CASKRDRTSLQYF. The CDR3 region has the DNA TGTGCCAGCAAACGGGACCGTACCTCTCTACAGTACTTC.

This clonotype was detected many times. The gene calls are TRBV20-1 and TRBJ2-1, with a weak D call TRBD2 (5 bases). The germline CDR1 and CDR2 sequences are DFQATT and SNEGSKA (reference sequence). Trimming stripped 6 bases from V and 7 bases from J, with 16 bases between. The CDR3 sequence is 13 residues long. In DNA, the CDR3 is TGCAGTGCCGGGCTGGACTTTAGGAATGAGCAGTTCTTC. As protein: CSAGLDFRNEQFF.

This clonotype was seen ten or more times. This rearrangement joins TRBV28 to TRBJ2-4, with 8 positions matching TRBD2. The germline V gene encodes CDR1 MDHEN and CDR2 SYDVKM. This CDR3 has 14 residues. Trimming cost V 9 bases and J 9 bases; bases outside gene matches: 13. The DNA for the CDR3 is TGTGCCAGTAGCGGAGCGGGAGTCAGTGGCATTCAGTACTTC. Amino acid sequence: CASSGAGVSGIQYF.